This entry concerns a single T cell receptor beta chain. These data originate in a study of blood T cell repertoires in COVID-19. Study in general: Samples came from the United States, Italy and Spain, spanning acute and convalescent COVID-19. PBMCs, B-cell-depleted T cells, or T cells were the source of the cDNA or gDNA that made up the material.

In the original analysis: By means of reference gene primer amplification, nucleated cell counts were estimated. Sequencing was performed with immunoSEQ multiplex PCR; in TCRdb, only in-frame clones are kept and a portion is missing. Clonal size and the V and J genes are those of that table, whereas D and trimming came from the DNA. Among about 160,000 clones listed, 60% to 85% were seen once. Trimming removed 4 bases from V and 3 bases from J; junction bases left unmatched: 13. Germline V CDR1 and CDR2: SGHRS, YFSETQ. This CDR3 region has 16 residues. The chain is built from TRBV5-1 and TRBJ2-7; 7 nucleotides align to TRBD1. The specimen was peripheral blood. This receptor was obtained from a man aged 55 to 70 with acute or convalescent COVID-19. The CDR3 sequence: CASSPAVTGPRYEQYF. In DNA form, the CDR3 reads TGCGCCAGCAGCCCTGCCGTGACAGGGCCTCGCTACGAGCAGTACTTC.